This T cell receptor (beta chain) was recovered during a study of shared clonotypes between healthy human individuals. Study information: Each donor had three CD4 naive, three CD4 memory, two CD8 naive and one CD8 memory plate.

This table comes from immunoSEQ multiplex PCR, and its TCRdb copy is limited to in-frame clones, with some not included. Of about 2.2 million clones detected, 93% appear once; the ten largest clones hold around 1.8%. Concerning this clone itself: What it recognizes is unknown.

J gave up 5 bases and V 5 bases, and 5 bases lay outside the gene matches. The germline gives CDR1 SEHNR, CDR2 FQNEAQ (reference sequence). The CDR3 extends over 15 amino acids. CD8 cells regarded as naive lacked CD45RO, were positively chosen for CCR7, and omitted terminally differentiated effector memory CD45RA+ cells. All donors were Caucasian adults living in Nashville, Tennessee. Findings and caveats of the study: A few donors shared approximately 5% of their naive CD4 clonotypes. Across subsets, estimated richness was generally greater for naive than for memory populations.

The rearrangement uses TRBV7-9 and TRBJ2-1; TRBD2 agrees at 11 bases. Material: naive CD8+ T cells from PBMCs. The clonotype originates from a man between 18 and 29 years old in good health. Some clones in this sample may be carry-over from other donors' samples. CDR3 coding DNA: TGTGCCAGCAGCGACGGGACTAGCGGCCACAATGAGCAGTTCTTC. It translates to CASSDGTSGHNEQFF.